These 18 T cell receptor beta chains share one sample of origin, sequenced in a study of blood T cell repertoires in COVID-19. TCRdb's table, derived via immunoSEQ multiplex PCR, lists solely in-frame clones and lacks some. The table shows some 180,000 clones, with roughly 83% occurring only once. The specimen was peripheral blood. These receptor sequences come from a woman in her thirties or forties with COVID-19, enrolled during active disease.

The V and J genes are TRBV12-3 or TRBV12-4 and TRBJ2-5; D possibly corresponds to TRBD2 (6 bases). The V end was cut by 6 bases, the J end by 4 bases, with 9 bases between. CDR3 length: 12 residues. CDR3 amino acids: CASRQEGETQYF. As DNA, the CDR3 is TGTGCCAGCAGACAGGAGGGAGAGACCCAGTACTTC.

V is TRBV18 and J is TRBJ2-2, with D possibly TRBD1 on 6 matching bases. CDR3 length: 15 residues. The V gene's germline CDR1 is KGHSH and CDR2 LQKENI. V lost 0 bases and J 7 bases, leaving 12 bases between the germline ends. The CDR3: CASSPPKGDHGELFF. The CDR3 DNA follows: TGTGCCAGCTCACCACCCAAGGGGGATCACGGGGAGCTGTTTTTT.

V is TRBV25-1 and J is TRBJ1-2; 7 nucleotides match TRBD1. The V gene end was trimmed by 8 bases and the J gene end by 8 bases; junction bases not matched to a gene: 11. The germline V gene has CDR1 MGHDK and CDR2 SYGVNS. The CDR3 extends over 13 amino acids. The CDR3 DNA follows: TGTGCCAGCCCGGGACAGAGGGGGTGGGGCTACACCTTC. It translates to CASPGQRGWGYTF.

The chain recombines TRBV9 with TRBJ1-3; 8 bases match TRBD1. The CDR3 has 15 amino acids. V gave up 1 base and J gave up 4 bases; unmatched junction bases: 4. Per the germline V gene, CDR1 is SGDLS and CDR2 is YYNGEE. CDR3 coding DNA: TGTGCCAGCAGCGTACGTACAGGGGGAGGAAACACCATATATTTT. Amino acids: CASSVRTGGGNTIYF.

The chain is built from TRBV6-5 and TRBJ2-1, with TRBD1 as a possible D gene (5 bases). Germline V gives CDR1 MNHEY, CDR2 SVGAGI. The CDR3 is 13 residues long. Trimming left V 2 bases short and J 7 bases short, with 9 bases between. CDR3 DNA: TGTGCCAGCAGTTACGATCAGGGTAATGAGCAGTTCTTC. Its protein product is CASSYDQGNEQFF.

The rearrangement uses TRBV3-1 (or the pseudogene TRBV3-2) and TRBJ1-5; D unclear. Germline V gives CDR1 LGHDT, CDR2 YNNKEL (reference sequence). Deletions cut 5 bases from V and 0 bases from J, with 11 bases between. The CDR3 has 15 amino acids. CDR3 residues: CASSNRGNSNQPQHF. In DNA form, the CDR3 reads TGTGCCAGCAGCAACCGAGGGAATAGCAATCAGCCCCAGCATTTT.

The chain recombines TRBV28 with TRBJ1-1; 7 bases fit TRBD1. CDR3 length: 15 amino acids. The ends lost 3 bases at V and 5 bases at J; junction bases unmatched: 9. The germline gives CDR1 MDHEN, CDR2 SYDVKM. The CDR3 spells CASSLIQGRGTEAFF. The CDR3 bases are TGTGCCAGCAGTTTGATACAGGGGCGCGGTACTGAAGCTTTCTTT.

The CDR3 sequence: CATPQVDGELFF. The CDR3 DNA reads TGTGCCACCCCTCAGGTAGACGGGGAGCTGTTTTTT. The J gene is TRBJ2-2, the V gene TRBV6-5; D ambiguous. This CDR3 region has 12 residues. CDR1 and CDR2 from the germline V gene are MNHEY and SVGAGI. The V end lost 10 bases, the J end lost 7 bases, and 13 bases lay between the germline ends.

The chain links TRBV28 to TRBJ2-3, with 8 nucleotides matching TRBD1. After removal of 3 bases from V and 4 bases from J, the junction contained 9 bases not matched to a gene. The CDR3 has 16 residues. Germline values: CDR1 MDHEN, CDR2 SYDVKM. The CDR3 here is CASSFLGQGGADTQYF. CDR3 DNA sequence: TGTGCCAGCAGTTTCCTAGGACAGGGAGGAGCAGATACGCAGTATTTT.

The V and J genes are TRBV6-6 and TRBJ2-5; TRBD2 aligns across 7 bases. Looked up from germline, CDR1 is MNHNY and CDR2 is SVGAGI (reference sequence). Trimming cost V 0 bases and J 5 bases; bases outside gene matches: 6. CDR3 length: 15 residues. CDR3 sequence reads: CASSYSPISGETQYF. The CDR3, as DNA: TGTGCCAGCAGTTACTCTCCAATTAGCGGGGAGACCCAGTACTTC.

The genes are TRBV28 and TRBJ2-1, with 12 bases lining up with TRBD2. This CDR3 has 16 amino acids. With V trimmed by 7 bases and J by 7 bases, 11 bases remained unmatched. The V gene's germline CDR1 is MDHEN and CDR2 SYDVKM. CDR3 bases: TGTGCCAGCAAGCTCGAGACTAGCGGGAGTAGGAATGAGCAGTTCTTC. Protein product: CASKLETSGSRNEQFF.

This clone was seen a handful of times. The V gene is TRBV19, the J gene TRBJ1-1; no firm D call. CDR3 length equals 13 residues. Trimming removed 5 bases from V and 0 bases from J, with 7 bases in between. From germline, CDR1 is LNHDA and CDR2 SQIVND (reference sequence). DNA for the CDR3: TGTGCCAGTAGTGTCCTAATGAACACTGAAGCTTTCTTT. Its protein product is CASSVLMNTEAFF. The full variable domain, rest sourced from reference TRBV19 and TRBJ1-1, is DGGITQSPKYLFRKEGQNVTLSCEQNLNHDAMYWYRQDPGQGLRLIYYSQIVNDFQKGDIAEGYSVSREKKESFPLTVTSAQKNPTAFYLCASSVLMNTEAFFGQGTRLTVV.

The rearrangement uses TRBV28 and TRBJ2-7; D is unresolved. The V end was cut by 5 bases, the J end by 6 bases, with 17 bases between. CDR3 size: 14 residues. The V gene's germline CDR1 is MDHEN and CDR2 SYDVKM. The CDR3 sequence: CASSPRPVLSEQYF. In DNA form, the CDR3 reads TGTGCCAGCAGTCCTAGGCCGGTCCTCTCCGAGCAGTACTTC. Variable domain in full (rest from reference TRBV28 and TRBJ2-7): DVKVTQSSRYLVKRTGEKVFLECVQDMDHENMFWYRQDPGLGLRLIYFSYDVKMKEKGDIPEGYSVSREKKERFSLILESASTNQTSMYLCASSPRPVLSEQYFGPGTRLTVT.

V gene TRBV18 combines with J gene TRBJ2-2; 10 bases align to TRBD2. Germline CDR1 and CDR2: KGHSH and LQKENI. The CDR3 covers 16 residues. V was pared by 1 base and J by 5 bases, with 4 bases of the junction left unmatched. CDR3 coding DNA: TGTGCCAGCTCACCACGGGTAGCGGGAGGAACCGGGGAGCTGTTTTTT. It specifies CASSPRVAGGTGELFF.

The V call is TRBV5-4, the J call TRBJ1-3; D might be TRBD1 (6 bases). CDR1 and CDR2 (germline): SGHNT, YYREEE (reference sequence). The CDR3 runs 15 residues. V dropped 1 base and J dropped 3 bases, with 11 bases sitting between them. The CDR3 DNA sequence: TGTGCCAGCAGCTTGACAGGGACGGGTGGAAACACCATATATTTT. Translation gives CASSLTGTGGNTIYF.

The rearrangement links TRBV11-2 to TRBJ1-1; 9 nucleotides match TRBD1. The V gene end was trimmed by 4 bases and the J gene end by 7 bases; junction bases not matched to a gene: 7. The CDR3 runs to 14 residues. CDR1 and CDR2 from the germline V gene are SGHAT and FQNNGV. This CDR3 reads CASSSYRGPGEAFF. DNA for the CDR3: TGTGCCAGCAGCTCCTACAGGGGGCCTGGTGAAGCTTTCTTT.

V and J are TRBV27 and TRBJ1-5; D perhaps matches TRBD1 (5 bases). CDR3 length equals 16 residues. Germline V lookup: CDR1 MNHEY, CDR2 SMNVEV (reference sequence). Trimming shortened V by 2 bases and J by 2 bases, and 13 bases separated the two germline ends. CDR3 loop: CASSLGAGTGNQPQHF. In nucleotides, the CDR3 is TGTGCCAGCAGTTTAGGGGCAGGAACGGGCAATCAGCCCCAGCATTTT.

The V call is TRBV11-2, the J call TRBJ1-1; D call uncertain. The V end lost 0 bases, the J end lost 0 bases, and 8 bases lay between the germline ends. Germline values: CDR1 SGHAT, CDR2 FQNNGV. CDR3 size: 15 residues. Here the CDR3 reads CASSLEGRLNTEAFF. DNA of the CDR3: TGTGCCAGCAGCTTAGAAGGGAGATTGAACACTGAAGCTTTCTTT.